What follows are 13 T cell receptor beta chains derived from one specimen sequenced in a study of blood T cell repertoires in COVID-19. Assay used: immunoSEQ multiplex PCR; TCRdb lists only in-frame clones, some missing. In the table there are around 310,000 clones, about 90% of which are singletons. Sequenced material: PBMCs or T cells enriched from blood (not recorded which). The receptors were gathered from a young man who had recovered from COVID-19.

The chain combines TRBV19 with TRBJ2-7; TRBD1 aligns across 8 bases. Germline CDR1 reads LNHDA; CDR2 reads SQIVND (reference sequence). With V trimmed by 5 bases and J by 6 bases, 3 bases remained unmatched. This CDR3 is 12 amino acids long. The CDR3 spells CASSPRGLEQYF. The DNA for the CDR3 is TGTGCCAGTAGTCCCAGGGGGCTCGAGCAGTACTTC.

This rearrangement joins TRBV5-1 to TRBJ1-2; the match to TRBD1 covers 10 bases. Germline trimming cut 1 base from V and 8 bases from J; bases unmatched to any gene: 11. The CDR3 has 16 amino acids. Germline CDR1 is SGHRS and CDR2 is YFSETQ. The CDR3 DNA sequence: TGCGCCAGCAGCTTGTGGGGGACCGGGACAGGGGTCGGCTACACCTTC. It is translated as CASSLWGTGTGVGYTF.

The chain has TRBV11-3 and TRBJ1-3, with TRBD1 matching 10 bases. V was clipped by 3 bases and J by 2 bases; unmatched bases: 1. This CDR3 has 15 amino acids. Per the germline V gene, CDR1 is SGHNT and CDR2 is YENEEA. DNA for the CDR3: TGTGCCAGCAGCTTGGGACAGGGGACTGGAAACACCATATATTTT. The encoded protein is CASSLGQGTGNTIYF.

The chain combines TRBV5-8 with TRBJ2-3; TRBD2 is a possible D gene (5 bases). CDR1 SGHTS and CDR2 YDEGEE come from the germline V gene. Deletions cut 3 bases from V and 5 bases from J, with 13 bases between. There are 14 residues in the CDR3. CDR3 protein: CASSYGLRQDTQYF. As DNA, the CDR3 is TGTGCCAGCAGCTACGGACTGCGGCAAGATACGCAGTATTTT. Full variable domain (missing parts from reference TRBV5-8 and TRBJ2-3): EAGVTQSPTHLIKTRGQQATLRCSPISGHTSVYWYQQALGLGLQFLLWYDEGEERNRGNFPPRFSGRQFPNYSSELNVNALELEDSALYLCASSYGLRQDTQYFGPGTRLTVL.

This chain uses TRBV6-5 with TRBJ2-7; D unclear. Trimming removed 6 bases at V and 0 bases at J, with 9 bases between. CDR1 and CDR2 (germline): MNHEY, SVGAGI. The CDR3 consists of 13 residues. This chain's CDR3 is CASSPTVSYEQYF. Here the CDR3 DNA reads TGTGCCAGCAGCCCCACGGTCTCCTACGAGCAGTACTTC.

This clone was recorded only once. The chain couples TRBV3-1 (or the pseudogene TRBV3-2) to TRBJ2-5; D is perhaps TRBD2 (5 bases). The CDR3 spans 15 residues. CDR1 is LGHDT and CDR2 is YNNKEL in the germline V gene (reference sequence). The germline V and J ends were trimmed by 3 bases and 1 base, with 12 bases remaining between them. CDR3 DNA: TGTGCCAGCAGCCAGGATCGACTACTCCAAGAGACCCAGTACTTC. Translating it yields CASSQDRLLQETQYF.

This clone was found many times. The V call is TRBV4-2, the J call TRBJ2-5, with TRBD2 matching 7 bases. After removal of 0 bases from V and 1 base from J, the junction contained 5 bases not matched to a gene. This CDR3 comprises 16 residues. Germline V lookup: CDR1 LGHNA, CDR2 YNFKEQ. The CDR3 loop is CASSQEGPGGQETQYF. The CDR3, as DNA: TGTGCCAGCAGCCAAGAAGGACCGGGGGGCCAAGAGACCCAGTACTTC.

The chain has TRBV3-1 (or the pseudogene TRBV3-2) and TRBJ2-1, with TRBD2 as a possible D gene (6 bases). Between the trimmed V and J ends, which lost 2 bases and 10 bases, there was a span of 12 bases. This CDR3 has 13 residues. Germline lookup yields CDR1 LGHDT and CDR2 YNNKEL (reference sequence). This chain's CDR3 is CASSQLGGKEQFF. CDR3 bases: TGTGCCAGCAGCCAACTAGGAGGGAAGGAGCAGTTCTTC.

V and J are TRBV6-2 or TRBV6-3 and TRBJ2-5; D gene ambiguous. The germline V and J ends were trimmed by 2 bases and 5 bases, with 9 bases remaining between them. The CDR3 runs to 13 residues. Germline loops: CDR1 MNHEY, CDR2 SVGEGT. CDR3 coding DNA: TGTGCCAGCAGTTACCAGGAAGAGGAGACCCAGTACTTC. This encodes CASSYQEEETQYF.

The V and J genes are TRBV5-6 and TRBJ2-2, with a tentative D call TRBD2 (6 bases). CDR1 and CDR2 (germline): SGHDT, YYEEEE. The V and J ends lost 5 bases and 4 bases respectively, with 9 bases between them. This CDR3 spans 13 amino acids. The CDR3 loop is CASRRDLTGELFF. In DNA form, the CDR3 reads TGTGCCAGCAGGCGGGACCTCACCGGGGAGCTGTTTTTT.

The chain is built from TRBV2 and TRBJ2-2; D remains unclear. V lost 1 base, J lost 7 bases, and 10 bases lay in between. CDR3 length: 14 amino acids. Per the germline V gene, CDR1 is SNHLY and CDR2 is FYNNEI. The DNA of the CDR3 is TGTGCCAGCAGTGAAGGACTCAGTTTCGGGGAGCTGTTTTTT. It translates to CASSEGLSFGELFF.

This clone was counted a single time. The chain is built from TRBV7-9 and TRBJ2-2, with TRBD2 matching over 14 bases. V was clipped by 4 bases and J by 5 bases; unmatched bases: 3. The CDR3 spans 16 residues. Germline V gives CDR1 SEHNR, CDR2 FQNEAQ (reference sequence). CDR3: CASSSGLAGVTGELFF. DNA of the CDR3: TGTGCCAGCAGCTCGGGACTAGCGGGAGTTACCGGGGAGCTGTTTTTT.

The V and J genes are TRBV7-6 and TRBJ2-3; D call uncertain. V was clipped by 0 bases and J by 0 bases, with 7 bases between them. The germline V gene has CDR1 SGHVS and CDR2 FNYEAQ. The CDR3 has 15 amino acids. CDR3: CASSLAQASTDTQYF. CDR3 DNA: TGTGCCAGCAGCTTAGCGCAGGCCAGCACAGATACGCAGTATTTT.